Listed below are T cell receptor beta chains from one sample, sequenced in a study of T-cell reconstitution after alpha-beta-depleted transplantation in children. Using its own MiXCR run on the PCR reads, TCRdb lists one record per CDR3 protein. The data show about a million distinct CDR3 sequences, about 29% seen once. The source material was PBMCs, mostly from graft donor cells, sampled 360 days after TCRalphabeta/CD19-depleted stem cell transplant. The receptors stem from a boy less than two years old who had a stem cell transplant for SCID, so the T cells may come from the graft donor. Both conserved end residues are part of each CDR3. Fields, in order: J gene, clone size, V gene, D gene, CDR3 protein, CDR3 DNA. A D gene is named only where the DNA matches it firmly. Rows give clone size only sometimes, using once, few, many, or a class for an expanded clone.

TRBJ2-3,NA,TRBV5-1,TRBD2,CASSLTRTRAITDTQYF,TGCGCCAGCAGCTTGACGCGGACTAGGGCGATCACAGATACGCAGTATTTT
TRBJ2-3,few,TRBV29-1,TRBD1,CSVATGGSDTQYF,TGCAGCGTTGCGACAGGGGGCTCAGATACGCAGTATTTT
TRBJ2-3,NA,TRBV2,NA,CASSVEFGTDTQYF,TGTGCCAGCAGTGTTGAATTTGGCACAGATACGCAGTATTTT
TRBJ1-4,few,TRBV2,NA,CASSAAGAGGEKLFF,TGTGCCAGCAGTGCCGCAGGGGCGGGTGGTGAAAAACTGTTTTTT
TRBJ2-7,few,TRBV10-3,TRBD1,CAIRGGTGGGEQYF,TGTGCCATCAGGGGCGGGACAGGGGGCGGCGAGCAGTACTTC
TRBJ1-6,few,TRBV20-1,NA,CSAGQRRGSSPLHF,TGCAGTGCTGGACAGCGGAGGGGCTCTTCACCCCTCCACTTT
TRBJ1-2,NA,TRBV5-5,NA,CASSLAGGAGVYGYTF,TGTGCCAGCAGCTTGGCGGGCGGGGCCGGGGTCTATGGCTACACCTTC
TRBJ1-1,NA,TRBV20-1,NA,CSARSPTGLTEAFF,TGCAGTGCCAGGTCCCCAACCGGGCTCACTGAAGCTTTCTTT
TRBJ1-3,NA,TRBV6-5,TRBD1,CASSSTGGSDTIYF,TGTGCCAGCAGTTCGACAGGGGGATCGGACACCATATATTTT
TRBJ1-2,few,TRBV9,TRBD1,CARVGTVPYGYTF,TGTGCCAGGGTGGGGACAGTGCCCTATGGCTACACCTTC
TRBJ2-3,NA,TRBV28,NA,CASSFRLTDTQYF,TGTGCCAGCAGCTTCCGACTCACAGATACGCAGTATTTT
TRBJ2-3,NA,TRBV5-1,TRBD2,CASSLGTSGGLDTQYF,TGCGCCAGCAGCTTGGGGACTAGCGGGGGGCTAGATACGCAGTATTTT
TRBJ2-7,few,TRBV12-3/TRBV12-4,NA,CASSLGRFEQYF,TGTGCCAGCAGTTTAGGGCGCTTCGAGCAGTACTTC
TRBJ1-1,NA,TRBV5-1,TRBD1,CASSWGQGLNTEAFF,TGCGCCAGCAGCTGGGGACAGGGGTTGAACACTGAAGCTTTCTTT
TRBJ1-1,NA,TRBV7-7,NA,CASSFRGPRDTMNTEAFF,TGTGCCAGCAGCTTCCGAGGCCCCCGGGACACCATGAACACTGAAGCTTTCTTT
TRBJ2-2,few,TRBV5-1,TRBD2,CASSFAGDTGELFF,TGCGCCAGCAGCTTCGCGGGGGACACCGGGGAGCTGTTTTTT
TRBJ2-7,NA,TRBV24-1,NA,CATSPSGYEQYF,TGTGCCACCAGTCCGTCAGGCTACGAGCAGTACTTC
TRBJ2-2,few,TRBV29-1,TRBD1,CSVRDRNTGELFF,TGCAGCGTCCGGGACAGGAACACCGGGGAGCTGTTTTTT
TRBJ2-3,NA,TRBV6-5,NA,CASSYSEGADTQYF,TGTGCCAGCAGCTATAGCGAGGGTGCAGATACGCAGTATTTT
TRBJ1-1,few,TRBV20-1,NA,CSAYRAGNTEAFF,TGCAGTGCTTACAGGGCAGGGAACACTGAAGCTTTCTTT
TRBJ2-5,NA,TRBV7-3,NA,CASSRLGKETQYF,TGTGCCAGCAGCCGACTGGGTAAGGAGACCCAGTACTTC
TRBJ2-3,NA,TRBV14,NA,CASSQEGHGDTQYF,TGTGCCAGCAGCCAAGAGGGGCATGGAGATACGCAGTATTTT
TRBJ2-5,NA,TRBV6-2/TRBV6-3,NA,CASRSLSGGLPLQETQYF,TGTGCCAGCAGGTCCTTGTCGGGGGGCCTGCCCCTCCAAGAGACCCAGTACTTC
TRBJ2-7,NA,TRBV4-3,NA,CASSQDWRGGIRKQYF,TGCGCCAGCAGCCAAGACTGGCGGGGTGGTATCAGAAAGCAGTACTTC
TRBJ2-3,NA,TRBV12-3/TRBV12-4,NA,CASSLRAVRTDTQYF,TGTGCCAGCAGTTTGAGGGCAGTTCGCACAGATACGCAGTATTTT
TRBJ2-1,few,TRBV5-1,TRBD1,CASSLQGGIHNEQFF,TGCGCCAGCAGCTTACAGGGGGGCATACACAATGAGCAGTTCTTC
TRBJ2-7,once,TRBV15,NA,CATSTNRDTLSEQYF,TGTGCCACCAGCACAAACCGGGACACCCTATCCGAGCAGTACTTC